The rows below give T cell receptor beta chains drawn from one sample of a study of T cells after yellow fever vaccination. TCRdb re-called the 5' RACE reads through MiXCR, storing one row per CDR3 protein. The data contain 610,000 or so distinct CDR3 sequences, 12% of them singletons. The sample consisted of PBMCs, taken on the day of the yellow fever booster vaccination. Source of these receptors: a man younger than 40 who received the YFV17D yellow fever vaccine. Each CDR3 is given with its conserved first and last residue. Fields, in order: D gene, V gene, clone size, J gene, CDR3 protein, CDR3 DNA. The D gene is left open where the match is weak. Not every row has a clone size; where given, it reads once, few, many or a size class.

d_gene: -
v_gene: TRBV5-1
abundance: -
j_gene: TRBJ2-7
CDR3aa: CASSPRVVADEQYF
CDR3nt: TGCGCCAGCAGCCCCCGGGTGGTTGCGGACGAGCAGTACTTC

d_gene: -
v_gene: TRBV7-6
abundance: few
j_gene: TRBJ2-5
CDR3aa: CASSLGQGFQETQYF
CDR3nt: TGTGCCAGCAGCTTAGGCCAGGGTTTCCAAGAGACCCAGTACTTC

d_gene: -
v_gene: TRBV2
abundance: few
j_gene: TRBJ2-3
CDR3aa: CASSEVWTDSTDTQYF
CDR3nt: TGTGCCAGCAGTGAAGTTTGGACAGATAGCACAGATACGCAGTATTTT

d_gene: -
v_gene: TRBV19
abundance: -
j_gene: TRBJ1-3
CDR3aa: CASAGIGNTIYF
CDR3nt: TGTGCCAGTGCCGGGATCGGAAACACCATATATTTT

d_gene: TRBD2
v_gene: TRBV5-5
abundance: -
j_gene: TRBJ2-5
CDR3aa: CASSLERGAGSQYF
CDR3nt: TGTGCCAGCAGCTTGGAAAGGGGAGCGGGGAGCCAGTACTTC

d_gene: -
v_gene: TRBV7-2
abundance: few
j_gene: TRBJ2-5
CDR3aa: CASKGTWQGPLETQYF
CDR3nt: TGTGCCAGCAAAGGTACCTGGCAGGGTCCTCTAGAGACCCAGTACTTC

d_gene: -
v_gene: TRBV6-5
abundance: few
j_gene: TRBJ2-7
CDR3aa: CASKGGPYEQYF
CDR3nt: TGTGCCAGCAAGGGGGGACCCTACGAGCAGTACTTC

d_gene: -
v_gene: TRBV4-3
abundance: few
j_gene: TRBJ2-7
CDR3aa: CASSQERMSGRPSSYEQYF
CDR3nt: TGCGCCAGCAGCCAAGAGAGGATGTCAGGCCGTCCGAGCTCCTACGAGCAGTACTTC

d_gene: -
v_gene: TRBV12-3/TRBV12-4
abundance: -
j_gene: TRBJ1-2
CDR3aa: CASRAGANYGYTF
CDR3nt: TGTGCCAGCAGAGCAGGAGCCAACTATGGCTACACCTTC

d_gene: -
v_gene: TRBV12-3/TRBV12-4
abundance: few
j_gene: TRBJ1-5
CDR3aa: CASSLGQGNNQPQHF
CDR3nt: TGTGCCAGCAGTTTAGGCCAGGGGAACAATCAGCCCCAGCATTTT

d_gene: TRBD2
v_gene: TRBV25-1
abundance: few
j_gene: TRBJ2-1
CDR3aa: CASSEFGLAGGGNEQFF
CDR3nt: TGTGCCAGCAGTGAATTTGGACTAGCGGGGGGGGGCAATGAGCAGTTCTTC

d_gene: -
v_gene: TRBV9
abundance: few
j_gene: TRBJ1-3
CDR3aa: CASSVDRGPGNTIYF
CDR3nt: TGTGCCAGCAGCGTAGATAGGGGCCCTGGAAACACCATATATTTT

d_gene: -
v_gene: TRBV7-6
abundance: few
j_gene: TRBJ1-5
CDR3aa: CASSRFYSNQPQHF
CDR3nt: TGTGCCAGCAGCCGATTTTATAGCAATCAGCCCCAGCATTTT

d_gene: -
v_gene: TRBV12-3/TRBV12-4
abundance: -
j_gene: TRBJ2-7
CDR3aa: CASTGGTSIRKEQYF
CDR3nt: TGTGCCAGCACCGGAGGGACCTCCATCCGCAAAGAGCAGTACTTC

d_gene: -
v_gene: TRBV29-1
abundance: -
j_gene: TRBJ2-7
CDR3aa: CSVGEEYEQYF
CDR3nt: TGCAGCGTTGGCGAGGAGTACGAGCAGTACTTC

d_gene: TRBD1
v_gene: TRBV25-1
abundance: -
j_gene: TRBJ1-2
CDR3aa: CASSESDREDGYTF
CDR3nt: TGTGCCAGCAGTGAGTCAGACAGGGAGGATGGCTACACCTTC

d_gene: TRBD2
v_gene: TRBV7-2
abundance: many
j_gene: TRBJ2-5
CDR3aa: CASSSWAGEETQYF
CDR3nt: TGTGCCAGCAGCTCGTGGGCGGGAGAAGAGACCCAGTACTTC

d_gene: -
v_gene: TRBV7-3
abundance: -
j_gene: TRBJ2-5
CDR3aa: CASSSPYGSGGGQETQYF
CDR3nt: TGTGCCAGCAGCTCCCCCTATGGGAGTGGGGGTGGCCAAGAGACCCAGTACTTC

d_gene: -
v_gene: TRBV4-3
abundance: -
j_gene: TRBJ2-7
CDR3aa: CASSQERGPGADEQYF
CDR3nt: TGCGCCAGCAGCCAAGAACGTGGCCCCGGGGCGGACGAGCAGTACTTC

d_gene: -
v_gene: TRBV29-1
abundance: few
j_gene: TRBJ2-2
CDR3aa: CSVATLIPPRELFF
CDR3nt: TGCAGCGTGGCTACTCTAATCCCCCCCCGGGAGCTGTTTTTT

d_gene: -
v_gene: TRBV5-5
abundance: few
j_gene: TRBJ2-3
CDR3aa: CASSSAESTDTQYF
CDR3nt: TGTGCCAGCAGCTCGGCGGAAAGCACAGATACGCAGTATTTT

d_gene: TRBD1
v_gene: TRBV6-6
abundance: few
j_gene: TRBJ1-1
CDR3aa: CASSSEGQGFMNTEAFF
CDR3nt: TGTGCCAGCAGTAGTGAAGGACAGGGTTTCATGAACACTGAAGCTTTCTTT

d_gene: -
v_gene: TRBV2
abundance: few
j_gene: TRBJ2-7
CDR3aa: CASSAGGGTGNEQYF
CDR3nt: TGTGCCAGCAGTGCCGGTGGCGGGACCGGGAACGAGCAGTACTTC

d_gene: -
v_gene: TRBV7-9
abundance: few
j_gene: TRBJ1-2
CDR3aa: CASSSQSYGYTF
CDR3nt: TGTGCCAGCAGCTCACAATCCTATGGCTACACCTTC

d_gene: -
v_gene: TRBV19
abundance: -
j_gene: TRBJ2-7
CDR3aa: CASSIGDTGIYEQYF
CDR3nt: TGTGCCAGTAGTATCGGGGACACCGGGATCTACGAGCAGTACTTC

d_gene: TRBD2
v_gene: TRBV9
abundance: -
j_gene: TRBJ2-5
CDR3aa: CASNREVRETQYF
CDR3nt: TGTGCCAGCAATCGGGAGGTTCGGGAGACCCAGTACTTC

d_gene: TRBD1
v_gene: TRBV29-1
abundance: few
j_gene: TRBJ2-5
CDR3aa: CSVDRVQKETQYF
CDR3nt: TGCAGCGTGGACAGGGTTCAAAAAGAGACCCAGTACTTC

d_gene: -
v_gene: TRBV6-2/TRBV6-3
abundance: many
j_gene: TRBJ2-1
CDR3aa: CASSYSSYNEQFF
CDR3nt: TGTGCCAGCAGCTACTCCTCCTACAATGAGCAGTTCTTC

d_gene: -
v_gene: TRBV14
abundance: few
j_gene: TRBJ2-2
CDR3aa: CASSQDSDYTGELFF
CDR3nt: TGTGCCAGCAGCCAAGATTCAGACTACACCGGGGAGCTGTTTTTT

d_gene: -
v_gene: TRBV6-5
abundance: few
j_gene: TRBJ2-1
CDR3aa: CASSYSRGSQEFF
CDR3nt: TGTGCCAGCAGTTACTCGAGAGGCTCACAGGAATTCTTC

d_gene: TRBD1
v_gene: TRBV12-3/TRBV12-4
abundance: -
j_gene: TRBJ2-2
CDR3aa: CASSFTGTVNTGELFF
CDR3nt: TGTGCCAGCAGTTTTACGGGGACAGTTAACACCGGGGAGCTGTTTTTT

d_gene: -
v_gene: TRBV28
abundance: -
j_gene: TRBJ1-3
CDR3aa: CASRWASGNTIYF
CDR3nt: TGTGCCAGCAGATGGGCCTCTGGAAACACCATATATTTT

d_gene: -
v_gene: TRBV29-1
abundance: -
j_gene: TRBJ1-6
CDR3aa: CSVEDNGGSPLHF
CDR3nt: TGCAGCGTTGAAGACAACGGAGGTTCACCCCTCCACTTT

d_gene: -
v_gene: TRBV20-1
abundance: -
j_gene: TRBJ2-3
CDR3aa: CSAREALIDTQYF
CDR3nt: TGCAGTGCTAGGGAGGCCCTGATAGATACGCAGTATTTT

d_gene: -
v_gene: TRBV10-2
abundance: -
j_gene: TRBJ2-5
CDR3aa: CASSDQLEVETQYF
CDR3nt: TGCGCCAGCAGTGACCAACTAGAAGTGGAGACCCAGTACTTC

d_gene: -
v_gene: TRBV3-1
abundance: few
j_gene: TRBJ2-7
CDR3aa: CASSQAGAPYEQYF
CDR3nt: TGTGCCAGCAGCCAAGCCGGAGCCCCCTACGAGCAGTACTTC

d_gene: TRBD1
v_gene: TRBV5-1
abundance: -
j_gene: TRBJ1-4
CDR3aa: CASSRDRRRDEKLFF
CDR3nt: TGCGCCAGCAGCCGGGACAGGAGGAGGGATGAAAAACTGTTTTTT

d_gene: -
v_gene: TRBV15
abundance: -
j_gene: TRBJ1-3
CDR3aa: CATGTTVSGNTIYF
CDR3nt: TGTGCCACCGGGACGACAGTCTCTGGAAACACCATATATTTT

d_gene: TRBD2
v_gene: TRBV20-1
abundance: few
j_gene: TRBJ2-5
CDR3aa: CSARVPGRASQETQYF
CDR3nt: TGCAGTGCTAGGGTCCCCGGGAGGGCCTCCCAAGAGACCCAGTACTTC

d_gene: -
v_gene: TRBV7-2
abundance: -
j_gene: TRBJ1-5
CDR3aa: CASSLGGGDQPQHF
CDR3nt: TGTGCCAGCAGCTTAGGGGGGGGCGATCAGCCCCAGCATTTT

d_gene: TRBD2
v_gene: TRBV7-3
abundance: few
j_gene: TRBJ2-3
CDR3aa: CASSLSRLAGGPDTQYF
CDR3nt: TGTGCCAGCAGCTTATCTAGACTAGCGGGAGGGCCAGATACGCAGTATTTT

d_gene: -
v_gene: TRBV7-9
abundance: -
j_gene: TRBJ1-3
CDR3aa: CASSTFGSGNTIYF
CDR3nt: TGTGCCAGCAGCACTTTTGGGTCGGGAAACACCATATATTTT

d_gene: TRBD2
v_gene: TRBV29-1
abundance: -
j_gene: TRBJ2-2
CDR3aa: CSAGGVVTGELFF
CDR3nt: TGCAGCGCCGGGGGGGTGGTGACCGGGGAGCTGTTTTTT

d_gene: TRBD1
v_gene: TRBV20-1
abundance: -
j_gene: TRBJ1-4
CDR3aa: CSASGTDRGPEGEKLFF
CDR3nt: TGCAGTGCTAGTGGTACGGACAGGGGGCCCGAAGGTGAAAAACTGTTTTTT

d_gene: -
v_gene: TRBV29-1
abundance: -
j_gene: TRBJ1-1
CDR3aa: CSVVRLMNTEAFF
CDR3nt: TGCAGCGTTGTGCGGCTGATGAACACTGAAGCTTTCTTT

d_gene: TRBD1
v_gene: TRBV20-1
abundance: many
j_gene: TRBJ2-3
CDR3aa: CSARGTGGPDTQYF
CDR3nt: TGCAGTGCTAGGGGGACAGGGGGTCCAGATACGCAGTATTTT

d_gene: -
v_gene: TRBV12-3/TRBV12-4
abundance: few
j_gene: TRBJ2-4
CDR3aa: CASSPKHIQYF
CDR3nt: TGTGCCAGCAGTCCCAAACACATTCAGTACTTC

d_gene: TRBD1
v_gene: TRBV20-1
abundance: -
j_gene: TRBJ2-7
CDR3aa: CSAGWGQGMHEQYF
CDR3nt: TGCAGTGCGGGCTGGGGACAGGGGATGCACGAGCAGTACTTC

d_gene: -
v_gene: TRBV20-1
abundance: -
j_gene: TRBJ2-7
CDR3aa: CSARDGWFEQYF
CDR3nt: TGCAGTGCTAGAGATGGGTGGTTTGAGCAGTACTTC

d_gene: TRBD2
v_gene: TRBV24-1
abundance: few
j_gene: TRBJ2-1
CDR3aa: CATSDRVGGVNEQFF
CDR3nt: TGTGCCACCAGTGATCGCGTCGGGGGGGTCAATGAGCAGTTCTTC